Detailed here is one T cell receptor beta chain. Seattle participants joined during active infection and were tracked over time. Study processing details: For nucleated cells, counts were estimated from reference gene primer amplification. This table comes from immunoSEQ multiplex PCR, and its TCRdb copy is limited to in-frame clones, with some not included. V and J calls and clone size are copied from that table; D and trimming were computed from the DNA. This sample has about 440,000 clones; approximately 88% occur once, and the top ten carry roughly an eighth. The sample originates from a study of blood T cell repertoires in COVID-19. Study information: Samples came from the United States, Italy and Spain, spanning acute and convalescent COVID-19.

CDR3 length equals 14 residues. The ends lost 1 base at V and 4 bases at J; junction bases unmatched: 3. Germline assignment: CDR1 SNHLY and CDR2 FYNNEI. Sequenced: peripheral blood. This TCR derives from a woman aged 45 to 65 with COVID-19, enrolled during active disease. J is TRBJ1-1 and V is TRBV2, with 7 bases identical to TRBD1. This CDR3 reads CASSEGYRGTEAFF. DNA of the CDR3: TGTGCCAGCAGTGAAGGGTACAGGGGCACTGAAGCTTTCTTT. The full variable domain, in which reference TRBV2 and TRBJ1-1 provide the parts outside the CDR3, is EPEVTQTPSHQVTQMGQEVILRCVPISNHLYFYWYRQILGQKVEFLVSFYNNEISEKSEIFDDQFSVERPDGSNFTLKIRSTKLEDSAMYFCASSEGYRGTEAFFGQGTRLTVV.